The sequence of this TCR beta chain was determined in a study of blood T cells in healthy people across ages. Findings of the study overall: It was not possible, with unsorted PBMCs, to conclusively compare naive and antigen-experienced cells. Per-million-T-cell TCR beta diversity fell roughly linearly with age.

As for this clonotype: Antigen: not known.

Using a J-beta primer mix together with a sample-barcoded 5' primer, a second PCR was run for about 6 to 11 cycles. Every molecule of cDNA carried a tag from a template-switch adaptor with 12 random nucleotides. MiXCR was run by TCRdb on the 5' RACE reads, yielding one entry per CDR3 protein. The sample lists over 1,300,000 distinct CDR3 sequences; 59% were seen once. Every sample yielded at least 6.5 million isolated PBMCs. CDR1 and CDR2 from the germline V gene are SGHTA and FQGNSA. Trimming removed 1 base from V and 3 bases from J, with 14 bases in between. CDR3 size: 16 residues. The clonotype was recovered from a young man in good health. Sequencing was carried out using blood. This chain connects TRBV7-2 to TRBJ2-3; D might be TRBD2 (6 bases). The CDR3 region has the DNA TGTGCCAGCAGCTTAGACAGTCAAGGAGGGACAGATACGCAGTATTTT. This gives the protein CASSLDSQGGTDTQYF.